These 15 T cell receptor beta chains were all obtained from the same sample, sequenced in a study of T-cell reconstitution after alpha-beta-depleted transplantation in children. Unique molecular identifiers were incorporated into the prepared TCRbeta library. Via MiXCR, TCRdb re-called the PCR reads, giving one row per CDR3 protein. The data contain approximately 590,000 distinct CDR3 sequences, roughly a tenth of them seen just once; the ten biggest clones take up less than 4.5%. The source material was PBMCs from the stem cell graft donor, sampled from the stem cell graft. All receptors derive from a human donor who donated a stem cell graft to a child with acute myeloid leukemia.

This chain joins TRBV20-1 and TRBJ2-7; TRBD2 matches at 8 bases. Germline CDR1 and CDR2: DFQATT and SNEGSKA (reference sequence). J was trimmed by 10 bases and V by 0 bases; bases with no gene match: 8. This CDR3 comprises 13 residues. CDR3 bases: TGCAGTGCTAGAGATATAGGGACTAGATCACAGTACTTC. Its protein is CSARDIGTRSQYF.

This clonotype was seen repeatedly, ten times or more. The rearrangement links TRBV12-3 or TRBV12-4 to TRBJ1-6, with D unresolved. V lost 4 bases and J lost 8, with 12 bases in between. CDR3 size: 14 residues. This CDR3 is CASSSRRRDSPLHF. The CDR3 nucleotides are TGTGCCAGCAGTTCCAGACGGAGGGATTCACCCCTCCACTTT.

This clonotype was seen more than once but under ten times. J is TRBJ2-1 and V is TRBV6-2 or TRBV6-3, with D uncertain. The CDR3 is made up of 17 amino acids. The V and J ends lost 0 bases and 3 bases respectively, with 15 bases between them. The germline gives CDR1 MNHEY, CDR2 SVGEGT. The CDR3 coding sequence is TGTGCCAGCAGTTACTCGATCGCCAGCTCAAGCTACAATGAGCAGTTCTTC. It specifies CASSYSIASSSYNEQFF.

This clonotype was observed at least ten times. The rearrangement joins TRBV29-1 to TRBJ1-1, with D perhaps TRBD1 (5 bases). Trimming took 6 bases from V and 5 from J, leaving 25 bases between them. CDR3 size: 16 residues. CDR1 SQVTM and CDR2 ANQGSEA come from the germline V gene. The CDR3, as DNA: TGCAGCGTCCCTAAAGGGGTACAGTCGGTCGGAACTGAAGCTTTCTTT. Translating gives CSVPKGVQSVGTEAFF.

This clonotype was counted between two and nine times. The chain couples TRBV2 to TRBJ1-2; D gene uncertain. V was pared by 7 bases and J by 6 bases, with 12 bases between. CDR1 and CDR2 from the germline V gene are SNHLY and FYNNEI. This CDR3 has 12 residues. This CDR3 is CASTEAHNGYTF. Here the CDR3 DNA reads TGTGCCAGCACCGAGGCCCATAATGGCTACACCTTC.

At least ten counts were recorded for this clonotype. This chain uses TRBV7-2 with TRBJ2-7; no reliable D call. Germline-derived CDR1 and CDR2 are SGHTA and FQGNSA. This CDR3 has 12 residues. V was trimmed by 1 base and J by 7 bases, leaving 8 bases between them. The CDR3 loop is CASSLGRREQYF. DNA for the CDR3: TGTGCCAGCAGCTTAGGGCGTCGGGAGCAGTACTTC.

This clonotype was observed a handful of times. Written as DNA, the CDR3 is TGCAGTGCTAGCCGACAGAATCAGCCCCAGCATTTT. Its protein product is CSASRQNQPQHF. The chain carries TRBV20-1 and TRBJ1-5, with D possibly TRBD1 on 5 matching bases. Germline V lookup: CDR1 DFQATT, CDR2 SNEGSKA (reference sequence). Trimming took off 3 bases at V and 4 bases at J, with 7 bases between the two ends. The CDR3 contains 12 residues.

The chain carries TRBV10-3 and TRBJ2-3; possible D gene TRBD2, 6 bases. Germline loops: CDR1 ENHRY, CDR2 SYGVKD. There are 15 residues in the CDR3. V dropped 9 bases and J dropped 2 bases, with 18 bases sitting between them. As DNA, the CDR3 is TGTGCCATAACGGAGGGCTTCGCCCCCACAGATACGCAGTATTTT. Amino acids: CAITEGFAPTDTQYF.

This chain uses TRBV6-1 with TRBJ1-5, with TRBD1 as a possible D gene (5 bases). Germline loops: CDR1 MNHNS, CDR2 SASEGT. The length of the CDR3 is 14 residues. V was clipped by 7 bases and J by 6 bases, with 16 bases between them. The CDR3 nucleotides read TGTGCCAGCAAATCATGGGGGGAAGGTCAGCCCCAGCATTTT. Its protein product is CASKSWGEGQPQHF.

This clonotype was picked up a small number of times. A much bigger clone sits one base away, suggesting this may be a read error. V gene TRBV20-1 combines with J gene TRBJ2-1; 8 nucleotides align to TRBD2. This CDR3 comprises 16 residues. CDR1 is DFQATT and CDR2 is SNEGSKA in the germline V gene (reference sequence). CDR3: CCARDPAGVVFDEQFF. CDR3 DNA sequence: TGCTGTGCTAGAGATCCAGCGGGAGTGGTATTCGATGAGCAGTTCTTC.

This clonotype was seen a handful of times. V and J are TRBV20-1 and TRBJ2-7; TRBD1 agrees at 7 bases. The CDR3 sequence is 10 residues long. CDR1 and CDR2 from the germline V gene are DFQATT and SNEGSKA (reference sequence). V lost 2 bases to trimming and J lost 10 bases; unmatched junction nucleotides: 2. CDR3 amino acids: CSARWTGQYF. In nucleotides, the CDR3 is TGCAGTGCTAGATGGACAGGCCAGTACTTC.

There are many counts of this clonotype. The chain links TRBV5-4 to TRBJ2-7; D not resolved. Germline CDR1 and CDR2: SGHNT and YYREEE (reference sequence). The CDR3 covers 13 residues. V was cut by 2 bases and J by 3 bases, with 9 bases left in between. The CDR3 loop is CASSFEGNYEQYF. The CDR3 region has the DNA TGTGCCAGCAGCTTCGAAGGGAACTACGAGCAGTACTTC.

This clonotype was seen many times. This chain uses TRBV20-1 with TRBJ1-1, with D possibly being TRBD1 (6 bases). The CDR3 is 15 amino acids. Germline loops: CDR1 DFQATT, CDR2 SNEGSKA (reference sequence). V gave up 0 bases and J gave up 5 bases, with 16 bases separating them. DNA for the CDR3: TGCAGTGCTAGAGATGGGGACACGGGGCGTACTGAAGCTTTCTTT. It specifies CSARDGDTGRTEAFF.

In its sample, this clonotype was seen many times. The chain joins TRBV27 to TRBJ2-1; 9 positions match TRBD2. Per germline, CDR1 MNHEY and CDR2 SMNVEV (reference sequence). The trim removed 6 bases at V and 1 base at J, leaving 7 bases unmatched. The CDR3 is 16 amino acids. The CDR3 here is CASSTPSGASYNEQFF. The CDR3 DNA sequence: TGTGCCAGCAGCACTCCTAGCGGGGCTTCCTACAATGAGCAGTTCTTC.

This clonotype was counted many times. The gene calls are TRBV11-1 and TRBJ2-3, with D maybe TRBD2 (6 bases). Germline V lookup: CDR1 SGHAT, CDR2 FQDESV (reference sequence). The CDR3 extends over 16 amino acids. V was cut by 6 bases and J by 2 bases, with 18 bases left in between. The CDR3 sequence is CASRPGTPIPTDTQYF. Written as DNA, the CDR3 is TGTGCCAGCAGACCCGGGACTCCCATTCCCACAGATACGCAGTATTTT.